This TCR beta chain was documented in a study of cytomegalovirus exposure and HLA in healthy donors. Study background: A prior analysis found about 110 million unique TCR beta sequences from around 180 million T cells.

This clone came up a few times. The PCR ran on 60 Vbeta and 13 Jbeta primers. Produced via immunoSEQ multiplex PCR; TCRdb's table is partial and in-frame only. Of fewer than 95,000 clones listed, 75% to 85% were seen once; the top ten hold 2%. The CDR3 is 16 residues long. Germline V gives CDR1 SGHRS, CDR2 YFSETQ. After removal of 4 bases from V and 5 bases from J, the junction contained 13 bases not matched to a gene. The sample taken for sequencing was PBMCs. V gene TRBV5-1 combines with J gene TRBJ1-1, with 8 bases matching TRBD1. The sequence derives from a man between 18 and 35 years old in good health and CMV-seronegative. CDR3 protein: CASSPTRGQGRTEAFF. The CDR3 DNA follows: TGCGCCAGCAGCCCGACCCGTGGACAGGGTAGAACTGAAGCTTTCTTT.